This entry describes one TCR beta chain. The source of the sample is a study of blood T cell repertoires in COVID-19. Generated by immunoSEQ multiplex PCR, the TCRdb table keeps only in-frame clones and is missing some. The sample contains 130,000 to 150,000 clones, approximately 92% of which appear only once. CDR1 and CDR2 (germline): ENHRY, SYGVKD. The junction had 5 bases not matched to a gene; V was cut back by 2 bases and J by 5 bases. This CDR3 spans 16 amino acids. The sample was peripheral blood. This clonotype originated in an older woman with active COVID-19. The rearrangement joins TRBV10-3 to TRBJ2-1; the match to TRBD2 covers 11 bases. Here the CDR3 DNA reads TGTGCCATCAGTGAGGCCGGGACTAGCGGTAACAATGAGCAGTTCTTC. This sequence encodes CAISEAGTSGNNEQFF.